This T cell receptor beta chain was sequenced during a study of blood T cells in healthy people across ages. This clonotype was seen ten or more times. The antigen is undetermined. Sample-barcoded 5' priming and a J-beta primer mix drove a second PCR of roughly 6 to 12 cycles. TCRdb reanalysed the 5' RACE reads using MiXCR and keeps one entry per CDR3 protein. The table records 1.5 million to 2 million distinct CDR3 sequences, 49% of them present only once. Trimming stripped 4 bases from V and 3 bases from J, with 13 bases between. Germline assignment: CDR1 MNHEY and CDR2 SVGAGI. The CDR3 is 14 residues long. Study-wide results and caveats: Researchers said unsorted PBMCs prevented a conclusive naive versus antigen-experienced comparison. TCR beta diversity tracked closely with naive T cell percentage. Relative to aged donors, long-lived donors carried more naive CD4+ cells and displayed higher diversity.

V and J are TRBV6-5 and TRBJ2-7; perhaps TRBD2 as D (5 bases). The TCR was taken from a woman in her thirties or forties in good health. The specimen sequenced was blood. In nucleotides, the CDR3 is TGTGCCAGCAGTTTACGCGGACTCTACTACGAGCAGTACTTC. Protein sequence: CASSLRGLYYEQYF.